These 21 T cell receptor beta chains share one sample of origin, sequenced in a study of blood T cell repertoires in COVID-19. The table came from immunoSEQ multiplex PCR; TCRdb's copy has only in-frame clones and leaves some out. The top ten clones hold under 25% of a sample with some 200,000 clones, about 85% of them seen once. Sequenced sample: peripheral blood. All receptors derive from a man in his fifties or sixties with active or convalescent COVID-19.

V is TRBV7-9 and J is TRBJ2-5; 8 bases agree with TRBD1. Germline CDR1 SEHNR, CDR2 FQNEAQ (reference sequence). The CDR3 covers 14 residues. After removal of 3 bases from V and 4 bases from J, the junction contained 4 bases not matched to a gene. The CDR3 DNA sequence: TGTGCCAGCAGCTTGACAGGGGTGGGAGAGACCCAGTACTTC. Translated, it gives CASSLTGVGETQYF.

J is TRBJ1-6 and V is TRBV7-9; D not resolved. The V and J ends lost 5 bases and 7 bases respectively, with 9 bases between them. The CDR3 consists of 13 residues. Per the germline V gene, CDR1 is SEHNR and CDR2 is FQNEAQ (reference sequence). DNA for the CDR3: TGTGCCAGCAGCCCAGCGGGGAATTCACCCCTCCACTTT. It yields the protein CASSPAGNSPLHF.

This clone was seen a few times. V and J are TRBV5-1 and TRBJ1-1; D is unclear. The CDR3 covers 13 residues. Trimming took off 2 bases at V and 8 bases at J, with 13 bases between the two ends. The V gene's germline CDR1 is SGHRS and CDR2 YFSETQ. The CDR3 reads CASSLAGFGEAFF. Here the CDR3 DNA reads TGCGCCAGCAGCTTAGCGGGATTTGGCGAAGCTTTCTTT.

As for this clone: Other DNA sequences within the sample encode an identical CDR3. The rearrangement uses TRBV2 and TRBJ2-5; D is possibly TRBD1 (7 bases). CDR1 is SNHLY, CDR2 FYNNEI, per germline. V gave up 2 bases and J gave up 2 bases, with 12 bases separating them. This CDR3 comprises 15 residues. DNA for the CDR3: TGTGCCAGCAGTGAACAGGGGGGACCTCAAGAGACCCAGTACTTC. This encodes CASSEQGGPQETQYF.

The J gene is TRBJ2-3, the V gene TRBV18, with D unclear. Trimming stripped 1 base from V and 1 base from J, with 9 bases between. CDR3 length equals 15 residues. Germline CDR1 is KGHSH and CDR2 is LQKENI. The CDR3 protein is CASSPLQARTDTQYF. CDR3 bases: TGTGCCAGCTCACCACTTCAGGCCCGCACAGATACGCAGTATTTT.

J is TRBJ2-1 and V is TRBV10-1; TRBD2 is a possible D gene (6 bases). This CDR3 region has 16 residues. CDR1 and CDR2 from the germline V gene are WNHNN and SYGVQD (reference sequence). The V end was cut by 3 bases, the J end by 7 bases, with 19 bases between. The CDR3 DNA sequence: TGCGCCAGCAGTGACCCCGGGACTGGAGGATTTAATGAGCAGTTCTTC. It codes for CASSDPGTGGFNEQFF.

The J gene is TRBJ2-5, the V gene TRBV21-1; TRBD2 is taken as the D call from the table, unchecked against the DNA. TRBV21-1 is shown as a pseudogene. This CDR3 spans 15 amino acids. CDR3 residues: CASSSGVPYQETQYF. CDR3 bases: TGTGCCAGCAGCTCCGGGGTCCCGTACCAAGAGACCCAGTACTTC.

This CDR3 reads CASSLLGQRSYEQYF. As DNA, the CDR3 is TGTGCCAGCAGTTTATTGGGACAGCGCTCCTACGAGCAGTACTTC. This rearrangement joins TRBV27 to TRBJ2-7; 7 nucleotides align to TRBD1. With 1 base clipped from V and 0 bases from J, the junction kept 3 bases outside the gene matches. The V gene's germline CDR1 is MNHEY and CDR2 SMNVEV (reference sequence). This CDR3 is 15 amino acids long.

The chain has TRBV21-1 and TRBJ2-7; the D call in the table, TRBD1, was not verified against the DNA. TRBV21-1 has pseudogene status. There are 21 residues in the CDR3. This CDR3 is CASSPTYAGTGTFGAHYEQYF. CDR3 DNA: TGTGCCAGCAGCCCCACCTACGCCGGGACAGGAACCTTCGGGGCCCATTACGAGCAGTACTTC.

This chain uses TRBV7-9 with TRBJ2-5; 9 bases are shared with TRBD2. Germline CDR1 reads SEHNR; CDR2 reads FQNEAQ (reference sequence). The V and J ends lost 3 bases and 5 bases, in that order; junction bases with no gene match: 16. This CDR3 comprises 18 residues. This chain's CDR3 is CASSFDLETSGLWETQYF. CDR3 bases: TGTGCCAGCAGCTTCGACTTGGAGACTAGCGGTTTGTGGGAGACCCAGTACTTC.

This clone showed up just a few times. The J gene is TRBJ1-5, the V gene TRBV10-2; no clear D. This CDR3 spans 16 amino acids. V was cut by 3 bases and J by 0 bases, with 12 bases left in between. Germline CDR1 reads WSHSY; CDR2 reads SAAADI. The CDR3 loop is CASSDVLSPSNQPQHF. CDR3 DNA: TGCGCCAGCAGTGATGTTCTTAGCCCTAGCAATCAGCCCCAGCATTTT.

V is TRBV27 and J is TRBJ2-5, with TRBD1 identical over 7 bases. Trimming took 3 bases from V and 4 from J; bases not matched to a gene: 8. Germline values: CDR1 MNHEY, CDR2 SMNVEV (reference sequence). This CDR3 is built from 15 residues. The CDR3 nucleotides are TGTGCCAGCAGTTTTCGACAGGGTGATCGAGAGACCCAGTACTTC. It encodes CASSFRQGDRETQYF.

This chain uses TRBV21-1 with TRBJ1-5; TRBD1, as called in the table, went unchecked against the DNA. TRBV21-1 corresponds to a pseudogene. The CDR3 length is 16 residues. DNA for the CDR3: TGTGCCAGCAGACAGGTACCGAGGTATAGCAATCAGCCCCAGCATTTT. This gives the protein CASRQVPRYSNQPQHF.

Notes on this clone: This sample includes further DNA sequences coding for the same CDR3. This CDR3 reads CASSYSSRGEKLFF. CDR3 DNA: TGTGCCAGCAGTTACTCGTCCAGGGGAGAAAAACTGTTTTTT. The chain carries TRBV6-5 and TRBJ1-4; possibly TRBD1 for D (6 bases). The germline V gene encodes CDR1 MNHEY and CDR2 SVGAGI. The CDR3 extends over 14 amino acids. Trimming left V 0 bases short and J 8 bases short, with 10 bases between.

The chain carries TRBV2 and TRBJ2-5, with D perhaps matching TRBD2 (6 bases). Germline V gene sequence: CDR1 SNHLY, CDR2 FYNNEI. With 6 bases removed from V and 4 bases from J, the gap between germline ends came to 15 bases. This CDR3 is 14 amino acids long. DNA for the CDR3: TGTGCCAGCAGGACGGGTAGCGGTGGAGAGACCCAGTACTTC. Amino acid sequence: CASRTGSGGETQYF.

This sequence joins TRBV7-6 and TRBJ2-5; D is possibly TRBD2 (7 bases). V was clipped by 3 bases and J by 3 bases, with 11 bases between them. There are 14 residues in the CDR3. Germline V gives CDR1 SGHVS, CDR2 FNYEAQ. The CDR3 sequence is CASSFGGAEETQYF. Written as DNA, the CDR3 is TGTGCCAGCAGCTTTGGGGGGGCGGAAGAGACCCAGTACTTC. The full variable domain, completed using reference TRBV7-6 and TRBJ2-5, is GAGVSQSPRYKVTKRGQDVALRCDPISGHVSLYWYRQALGQGPEFLTYFNYEAQQDKSGLPNDRFSAERPEGSISTLTIQRTEQRDSAMYRCASSFGGAEETQYFGPGTRLLVL.

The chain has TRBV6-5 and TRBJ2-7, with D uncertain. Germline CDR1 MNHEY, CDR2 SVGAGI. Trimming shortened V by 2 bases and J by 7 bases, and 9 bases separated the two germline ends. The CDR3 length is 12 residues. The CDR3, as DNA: TGTGCCAGCAGTTACCCCATCGGGGAGCAGTACTTC. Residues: CASSYPIGEQYF.

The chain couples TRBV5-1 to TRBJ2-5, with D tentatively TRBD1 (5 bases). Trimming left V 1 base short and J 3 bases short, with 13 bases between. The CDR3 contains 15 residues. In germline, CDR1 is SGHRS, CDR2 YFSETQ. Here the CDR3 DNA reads TGCGCCAGCAGCTTGCAATCCGCCAGGGAAGAGACCCAGTACTTC. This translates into CASSLQSAREETQYF.

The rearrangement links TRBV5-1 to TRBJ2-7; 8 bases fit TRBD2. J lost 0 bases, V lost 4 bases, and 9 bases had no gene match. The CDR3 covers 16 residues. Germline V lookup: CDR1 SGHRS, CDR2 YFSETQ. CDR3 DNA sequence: TGCGCCAGCAGCCGTAAACTAGCGGCCTACTCCTACGAGCAGTACTTC. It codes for CASSRKLAAYSYEQYF.

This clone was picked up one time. The CDR3 here is CASRPGGTGELFF. In DNA, the CDR3 is TGTGCCAGCAGGCCCGGAGGCACCGGGGAGCTGTTTTTT. The chain uses TRBV6-5 and TRBJ2-2; D might be TRBD2 (5 bases). Germline values: CDR1 MNHEY, CDR2 SVGAGI. V shed 6 bases and J shed 4 bases, with 9 bases lying between them. The CDR3 consists of 13 residues.

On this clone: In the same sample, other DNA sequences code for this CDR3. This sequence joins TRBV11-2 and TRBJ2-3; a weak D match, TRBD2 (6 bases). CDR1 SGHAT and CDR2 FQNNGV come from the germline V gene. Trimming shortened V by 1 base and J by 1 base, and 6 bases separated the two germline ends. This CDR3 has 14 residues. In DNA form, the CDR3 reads TGTGCCAGCAGCTTAGGGGGGGGCACAGATACGCAGTATTTT. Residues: CASSLGGGTDTQYF.